What follows are 30 T cell receptor beta chains derived from one specimen sequenced in a study of T cell responses to AZD1222 COVID-19 vaccine. Generated by immunoSEQ multiplex PCR, the TCRdb table keeps only in-frame clones and is missing some. This table holds over 70,000 clones, about 74% found once. Sequencing used peripheral blood, obtained 28 days after the second dose of the MenACWY control vaccine. The receptors were gathered from an adult who received the MenACWY meningococcal vaccine as a control.

The chain is built from TRBV2 and TRBJ1-3, with TRBD1 matching 9 bases. V gave up 7 bases and J gave up 2 bases; unmatched junction bases: 9. CDR1 is SNHLY, CDR2 FYNNEI, per germline. The CDR3 runs to 16 residues. Here the CDR3 reads CASTERTGAAGNTIYF. The CDR3 nucleotides are TGTGCCAGCACTGAGAGGACAGGGGCGGCTGGAAACACCATATATTTT.

This chain uses TRBV2 with TRBJ2-1, with D possibly being TRBD1 or TRBD2 (5 bases each). Germline V gene sequence: CDR1 SNHLY, CDR2 FYNNEI. V shed 4 bases and J shed 15 bases, with 13 bases lying between them. The CDR3 covers 11 residues. DNA of the CDR3: TGTGCCAGCAGTGTGGGGGAGAGACCGTTCTTC. Its protein product is CASSVGERPFF. The full variable domain, in which reference TRBV2 and TRBJ2-1 provide the parts outside the CDR3, is EPEVTQTPSHQVTQMGQEVILRCVPISNHLYFYWYRQILGQKVEFLVSFYNNEISEKSEIFDDQFSVERPDGSNFTLKIRSTKLEDSAMYFCASSVGERPFFGPGTRLTVL.

The genes are TRBV29-1 and TRBJ1-1; D is perhaps TRBD1 (5 bases). Germline V gene lookup returns CDR1 SQVTM and CDR2 ANQGSEA. The ends were cut back, 7 bases at V and 5 bases at J, with 20 bases in the middle. The CDR3 loop spans 14 amino acids. The CDR3 spells CSATYFEGATEAFF. In DNA form, the CDR3 reads TGCAGCGCTACGTACTTCGAAGGGGCGACTGAAGCTTTCTTT.

The count of this clone is one. CDR3 residues: CATSRDRETQYF. The CDR3 region has the DNA TGTGCCACCAGCAGAGATCGGGAGACCCAGTACTTC. This rearrangement joins TRBV15 to TRBJ2-5, with no clear D. V lost 0 bases, J lost 5 bases, and 4 bases lay in between. The length of the CDR3 is 12 residues. CDR1 and CDR2 (germline): LNHNV, YYDKDF (reference sequence).

The J gene is TRBJ2-1, the V gene TRBV13, with a tentative D call TRBD1 (5 bases). Trimming cost V 5 bases and J 4 bases, with 12 bases left between them. Germline-derived CDR1 and CDR2 are PRHDT and FYEKMQ (reference sequence). This CDR3 comprises 14 residues. CDR3 protein: CASSHYDRYNEQFF. The CDR3 DNA follows: TGTGCCAGCAGCCACTACGACAGATACAATGAGCAGTTCTTC.

A few counts support this clone. The chain recombines TRBV6-1 with TRBJ1-2; possibly TRBD1 for D (5 bases). Germline V gene data show CDR1 as MNHNS and CDR2 as SASEGT. The CDR3 has 16 amino acids. The germline V and J ends were trimmed by 1 base and 8 bases, with 20 bases remaining between them. The CDR3 region has the DNA TGTGCCAGCAGTGAAGGAACAGGTGTGCTAGTTCGGGGCTACACCTTC. This encodes CASSEGTGVLVRGYTF.

The gene calls are TRBV14 and TRBJ2-1; TRBD2 might be the D (6 bases). Trimming cost V 1 base and J 8 bases, with 18 bases left between them. CDR3 size: 16 residues. Germline values: CDR1 SGHDN, CDR2 FVKESK. CDR3 region: CASSQGWGGRDYEQFF. CDR3 coding DNA: TGTGCCAGCAGCCAAGGTTGGGGTGGCAGGGACTATGAGCAGTTCTTC.

The V gene is TRBV11-2, the J gene TRBJ2-5; TRBD2 is a possible D gene (5 bases). The CDR3 is 15 amino acids. Germline CDR1 SGHAT, CDR2 FQNNGV. With 5 bases removed from V and 2 bases from J, the gap between germline ends came to 15 bases. The CDR3, as DNA: TGTGCCAGCAGCCGCCGCGACGGGAAACAAGAGACCCAGTACTTC. Residues: CASSRRDGKQETQYF. Full variable domain (missing parts from reference TRBV11-2 and TRBJ2-5): EAGVAQSPRYKIIEKRQSVAFWCNPISGHATLYWYQQILGQGPKLLIQFQNNGVVDDSQLPKDRFSAERLKGVDSTLKIQPAKLEDSAVYLCASSRRDGKQETQYFGPGTRLLVL.

The chain links TRBV3-1 (or the pseudogene TRBV3-2) to TRBJ2-5, with a tentative D call TRBD2 (5 bases). The V gene's germline CDR1 is LGHDT and CDR2 YNNKEL (reference sequence). V gave up 6 bases and J gave up 2 bases, with 7 bases separating them. The CDR3 is made up of 12 amino acids. The CDR3 DNA sequence: TGTGCCAGCAGAGGACTGCAAGAGACCCAGTACTTC. Amino acid sequence: CASRGLQETQYF.

V and J are TRBV19 and TRBJ1-1, with 11 bases matching TRBD1. V shed 9 bases, J shed 5 bases, and the junction held 5 bases outside the gene matches. The CDR3 sequence is 13 residues long. Germline CDR1 reads LNHDA; CDR2 reads SQIVND (reference sequence). For the CDR3, the DNA is TGTGCCAGCCTGGGACAGGGGGTTACTGAAGCTTTCTTT. Its protein is CASLGQGVTEAFF.

Concerning this clone itself: A read error may account for a junction end that differs from germline. The chain has TRBV19 and TRBJ2-7; D gene ambiguous. Germline V gives CDR1 LNHDA, CDR2 SQIVND (reference sequence). This CDR3 is 11 amino acids long. The CDR3, as DNA: TGTGCCAGTAGTATCGGTCCGCACCTGAACTTC. Amino acid sequence: CASSIGPHLNF.

The J gene is TRBJ1-5, the V gene TRBV28; 9 bases line up with TRBD1. Germline loops: CDR1 MDHEN, CDR2 SYDVKM. The CDR3 has 16 residues. Trimming removed 3 bases from V and 2 bases from J; junction bases left unmatched: 5. In nucleotides, the CDR3 is TGTGCCAGCAGTTTCCATACAGGGGGCGGCAATCAGCCCCAGCATTTT. Amino acid sequence: CASSFHTGGGNQPQHF.

V usage is TRBV4-1 and J usage is TRBJ2-3; no clear D gene. CDR1 is MGHRA, CDR2 YSYEKL, per germline. The germline V and J ends were trimmed by 0 bases and 7 bases, with 14 bases remaining between them. This CDR3 contains 15 residues. The CDR3 spells CASSQDLPPLNTQYF. CDR3 coding DNA: TGCGCCAGCAGCCAAGATCTCCCGCCTCTTAATACGCAGTATTTT.

This chain uses TRBV5-1 with TRBJ1-1; TRBD1 is a possible D gene (6 bases). The germline V and J ends were trimmed by 4 bases and 1 base, with 11 bases remaining between them. In germline, CDR1 is SGHRS, CDR2 YFSETQ. CDR3 length equals 14 residues. The CDR3 protein is CASSPIGGNTEAFF. CDR3 DNA sequence: TGCGCCAGCAGCCCCATAGGGGGGAACACTGAAGCTTTCTTT.

The CDR3 region is CASSPDRGVYGYTF. In DNA form, the CDR3 reads TGTGCCAGCTCACCAGACCGGGGTGTATACGGCTACACCTTC. V is TRBV18 and J is TRBJ1-2; D ambiguous. Germline V gene data show CDR1 as KGHSH and CDR2 as LQKENI. With 2 bases removed from V and 8 bases from J, the gap between germline ends came to 15 bases. CDR3 length: 14 amino acids.

J is TRBJ2-7 and V is TRBV28; a possible D gene is TRBD1 (6 bases). V lost 7 bases and J 3 bases, leaving 19 bases between the germline ends. Germline assignment: CDR1 MDHEN and CDR2 SYDVKM. The CDR3 has 15 residues. This chain's CDR3 is CASTPPGQEIYEQYF. CDR3 coding DNA: TGTGCCAGCACCCCACCGGGACAAGAAATCTACGAGCAGTACTTC.

This chain connects TRBV19 to TRBJ1-1, with 8 bases lining up with TRBD1. CDR3 length equals 14 residues. The V and J ends lost 2 bases and 11 bases, in that order; junction bases with no gene match: 10. Per germline, CDR1 LNHDA and CDR2 SQIVND (reference sequence). Here the CDR3 reads CASSIRREQGGAFF. CDR3 DNA: TGTGCCAGTAGTATACGGAGGGAACAGGGGGGCGCTTTCTTT.

The rearrangement links TRBV6-2 or TRBV6-3 to TRBJ2-3; D not certain. The CDR3 spans 15 residues. Germline CDR1 reads MNHEY; CDR2 reads SVGEGT. V shed 6 bases and J shed 0 bases, with 13 bases lying between them. CDR3 in DNA: TGTGCCAGCAGCCCCGTTGCTTCTAGCACAGATACGCAGTATTTT. Translation: CASSPVASSTDTQYF.

V gene TRBV3-1 (or the pseudogene TRBV3-2) combines with J gene TRBJ2-4, with TRBD2 matching 11 bases. Germline V gene lookup returns CDR1 LGHDT and CDR2 YNNKEL (reference sequence). The CDR3 spans 17 residues. The trim removed 0 bases at V and 9 bases at J, leaving 10 bases unmatched. As DNA, the CDR3 is TGTGCCAGCAGCCAAGATGTCCCTAGCGGGAGGAACGGCATTCAGTACTTC. Translating it yields CASSQDVPSGRNGIQYF.

The rearrangement joins TRBV7-9 to TRBJ1-2; weak D call: TRBD1 (6 bases). This CDR3 has 15 residues. Germline V gene sequence: CDR1 SEHNR, CDR2 FQNEAQ (reference sequence). V shed 7 bases and J shed 3 bases, with 18 bases lying between them. The CDR3 is CASTEQGGIDYGYTF. The CDR3 bases are TGTGCCAGCACAGAACAGGGAGGCATAGACTATGGCTACACCTTC.

The rearrangement uses TRBV5-1 and TRBJ2-3; the D is unclear. Trimming stripped 1 base from V and 2 bases from J, with 8 bases between. Per the germline V gene, CDR1 is SGHRS and CDR2 is YFSETQ. CDR3 size: 14 residues. CDR3 amino acids: CASSLLTITDTQYF. CDR3 in DNA: TGCGCCAGCAGCTTGTTAACGATCACAGATACGCAGTATTTT.

This chain joins TRBV28 and TRBJ1-5, with 7 bases aligning to TRBD1. The CDR3 loop spans 15 amino acids. V gave up 2 bases and J gave up 6 bases; unmatched junction bases: 7. Germline-derived CDR1 and CDR2 are MDHEN and SYDVKM. The CDR3 spells CASSLETGRGQPQHF. In DNA, the CDR3 is TGTGCCAGCAGTTTAGAGACAGGGAGGGGTCAGCCCCAGCATTTT.

The J gene is TRBJ1-3, the V gene TRBV6-1, with a possible D match to TRBD1 (5 bases). CDR3 size: 18 residues. Trimming left V 4 bases short and J 4 bases short, with 23 bases between. Germline V gives CDR1 MNHNS, CDR2 SASEGT. The CDR3, as DNA: TGTGCCAGCAGTGGGGAACGCGGACAAACCTACGGAGGAAACACCATATATTTT. Translation: CASSGERGQTYGGNTIYF.

V and J are TRBV5-1 and TRBJ1-2, with D perhaps matching TRBD1 (5 bases). This CDR3 comprises 14 residues. Trimming cost V 0 bases and J 7 bases, with 13 bases left between them. CDR1 is SGHRS, CDR2 YFSETQ, per germline. The CDR3 region has the DNA TGCGCCAGCAGCTTGGTGGGGACTGGGGGTGGCTACACCTTC. This encodes CASSLVGTGGGYTF.

V gene TRBV29-1 combines with J gene TRBJ1-2, with unresolved D. V lost 0 bases, J lost 4 bases, and 0 bases lay in between. Germline CDR1 and CDR2: SQVTM and ANQGSEA. This CDR3 contains 10 residues. The CDR3 spells CSVEDYGYTF. CDR3 coding DNA: TGCAGCGTTGAAGACTATGGCTACACCTTC.

This clone was picked up one time. The rearrangement joins TRBV5-4 to TRBJ2-5; 11 bases map to TRBD2. Germline V lookup: CDR1 SGHNT, CDR2 YYREEE (reference sequence). V lost 0 bases and J lost 3; bases outside the gene matches: 4. The CDR3 runs to 16 residues. CDR3 coding DNA: TGTGCCAGCAGCTTGGCTAGCGGGGGGCCTGAAGAGACCCAGTACTTC. Translating gives CASSLASGGPEETQYF.

This clone occurred a few times. This sequence joins TRBV29-1 and TRBJ2-7; D not certain. V lost 6 bases and J 3 bases, leaving 15 bases between the germline ends. CDR3 length equals 13 residues. CDR1 and CDR2 (germline): SQVTM, ANQGSEA. The CDR3 loop reads CSVRIPGGYEQYF. The CDR3 DNA is TGCAGCGTCAGAATCCCGGGTGGCTACGAGCAGTACTTC.

This chain uses TRBV7-8 with TRBJ2-3; D gene unclear. V was cut by 1 base and J by 0 bases, with 8 bases left in between. Germline V CDR1 and CDR2: SGHVS, FQNEAQ. The length of the CDR3 is 15 residues. DNA for the CDR3: TGTGCCAGCAGCTTAGGCCAGGACAGCACAGATACGCAGTATTTT. Encoded protein: CASSLGQDSTDTQYF.

The chain couples TRBV13 to TRBJ1-1; 9 bases agree with TRBD1. V was pared by 4 bases and J by 1 base, with 10 bases of the junction left unmatched. Germline-derived CDR1 and CDR2 are PRHDT and FYEKMQ (reference sequence). The CDR3 contains 17 residues. CDR3 sequence: CASSSRTGAAGNTEAFF. DNA of the CDR3: TGTGCCAGCAGCTCCCGGACAGGGGCAGCGGGGAACACTGAAGCTTTCTTT.

The sample holds a few counts of this clone. The chain recombines TRBV2 with TRBJ2-5, with 11 bases identical to TRBD1. Germline loops: CDR1 SNHLY, CDR2 FYNNEI. This CDR3 is 15 amino acids long. V lost 8 bases, J lost 5 bases, and 10 bases stayed unmatched. CDR3: CASSGTGGYWETQYF. CDR3 sequence (DNA): TGTGCCAGCTCAGGGACAGGGGGGTATTGGGAGACCCAGTACTTC.